The following is a T cell receptor beta chain sequence with its context. It lacks a known antigen. No quality values exist for individual bases; no much larger clone is one base distant. This entry comes from a study of glioma-infiltrating T cells after dendritic cell vaccination (dated by TCRdb to the mid-2010s). At the level of the whole study: Of the roughly 15 glioblastoma patients in the cohort, all drawn from Phase I and II dendritic cell vaccination trials, 9 were newly diagnosed and 6 had recurrent disease. Three intradermal dendritic cell vaccine injections were administered to patients at biweekly intervals in the arm below the axilla. Tumor-infiltrating lymphocyte content was quantified and tumor and blood repertoires were compared in dendritic cell-vaccinated glioblastoma patients by deep sequencing of TCR beta CDR3 regions. Autologous tumor lysate-pulsed dendritic cell vaccination was administered to the patients between about 2002 and 2012. Survival after dendritic cell vaccination was correlated with TCR sequencing metrics such as TIL content and the overlap between tumor and blood repertoires. The vaccine consisted of monocyte-derived dendritic cells cultured seven to eight days with IL-4 and GM-CSF, then pulsed overnight with autologous tumor lysate.

Study-wide conclusions, independent of this receptor: No direct relationship between TCR clonality and survival was found, suggesting a diverse polyclonal response may matter. The TCR overlap response model with three groups was called speculative and said to need prospective validation. Higher estimated pretreatment TIL content predicted longer time to progression and overall survival after dendritic cell vaccination. The cohort was small and heterogeneous, and full blood and tumor sets were available for few patients, with initial-recurrent tumor pairs available for even fewer patients.

In the paper's terms, the time point label means: after dendritic cell vaccination, including at tumor progression/relapse. Selection of patients required sufficient residual fresh-frozen tumor tissue and over two years of available survival data. Molecular status otherwise varied across the glioblastoma patients, but none of them carried an isocitrate dehydrogenase mutation. PBMC were collected before vaccination, two weeks after the third vaccination, and at tumor progression when it occurred. The Qiagen DNeasy Blood extraction Kit was used for extraction of genomic DNA. The germline V gene supplies CDR1 SGDLS and CDR2 YYNGEE. Including the terminal cysteine and phenylalanine, the CDR3 comprises 14 residues. Left in the record is the CDR3 DNA by itself, 42 bases read in frame from the first base. Cut back by 0 bases and 3 bases, the V and J ends lie 9 bases apart. Using the immunoSEQ assay, TCRB CDR3 regions were amplified from 2 to 2.5 micrograms of genomic DNA, or from all available DNA when less than that was on hand. For multiplex PCR, 60 forward primers for TCR V beta segments and 13 reverse primers for J beta segments were used. To estimate reads per starting template, synthetic control templates were spiked into each sample at limiting dilution. Reads of 87 bp were generated by sequencing on the Illumina HiSeq System. The authors processed their data as follows. PCR and sequencing errors were removed by merging closely related sequences with a nearest neighbor algorithm. TCR overlap was measured as the percentage of unique tumor TCR beta sequences that were also present in the peripheral blood of the same patient. TCRdb provides this immuneACCESS table in a form limited to in-frame rearrangements. Some clones are lacking; in checked studies, under half of them reflect an unresolved V gene, and why the rest are absent is not known. That table supplies the V and J calls and clone size; D and trimming were determined from the DNA. The sample table lists about 65,000 clones, roughly 86% of them with a count of one. The top ten clones comprise approximately 10% of the sample.

The clonotype originates from a human donor with glioblastoma. This chain is built from TRBV9 and TRBJ2-5; the D gene is perhaps TRBD2, from 6 matching bases. This specimen consisted of blood, obtained after dendritic cell vaccination. At the DNA level, the sequence is TGTGCCAGCAGCGTAGCATGGACTAAAGAGACCCAGTACTTC. This translates into CASSVAWTKETQYF.